Shown below are 7 T cell receptor beta chains from a single sample sequenced in a study of cytomegalovirus exposure and HLA in healthy donors. The PCR employed 60 Vbeta primers together with 13 Jbeta primers. Profiled with immunoSEQ multiplex PCR; TCRdb holds only in-frame clones, not every one. The table includes 130,000 or so clones, 75% to 85% detected once. The specimen was PBMCs. These receptors were obtained from a woman aged 18-29 years in good health and CMV-seropositive.

This chain joins TRBV5-1 and TRBJ1-2; a possible D gene is TRBD1 (5 bases). V lost 0 bases and J 3 bases, leaving 12 bases between the germline ends. The CDR3 spans 15 residues. Germline V gene data show CDR1 as SGHRS and CDR2 as YFSETQ. The chain's CDR3 is CASSLVGGLDYGYTF. CDR3 nucleotide sequence: TGCGCCAGCAGCTTGGTTGGGGGGTTGGACTATGGCTACACCTTC.

The chain carries TRBV6-1 and TRBJ2-5, with D possibly TRBD2 on 6 matching bases. This CDR3 is 15 amino acids long. V lost 3 bases, J lost 4 bases, and 15 bases lay in between. Germline loops: CDR1 MNHNS, CDR2 SASEGT. The CDR3 sequence is CASSEGRWGLETQYF. In DNA, the CDR3 is TGTGCCAGCAGTGAGGGCCGGTGGGGACTAGAGACCCAGTACTTC.

This clone was found once. This chain uses TRBV27 with TRBJ2-7, with 9 nucleotides matching TRBD1. The CDR3 spans 15 residues. J lost 4 bases, V lost 3 bases, and 7 bases had no gene match. Germline CDR1 MNHEY, CDR2 SMNVEV (reference sequence). In nucleotides, the CDR3 is TGTGCCAGCAGTTTGTCCGGGACAGGGATTTACGAGCAGTACTTC. This encodes CASSLSGTGIYEQYF.

This chain uses TRBV27 with TRBJ2-5, with D possibly TRBD1 on 5 matching bases. The CDR3 runs 15 residues. Trimming cost V 2 bases and J 0 bases, with 10 bases left between them. In germline, CDR1 is MNHEY, CDR2 SMNVEV (reference sequence). The CDR3 DNA is TGTGCCAGCAGTTTAGGGGCCCAACACCAAGAGACCCAGTACTTC. Encoded protein: CASSLGAQHQETQYF.

This clone has more than one count but fewer than ten. The chain recombines TRBV4-2 with TRBJ2-5; 9 nucleotides agree with TRBD2. V lost 4 bases and J lost 5; bases outside the gene matches: 5. This CDR3 region has 14 residues. Germline CDR1 reads LGHNA; CDR2 reads YNFKEQ. The CDR3 DNA follows: TGTGCCAGCAGCCTGCGGGGGGGCGGTGAGACCCAGTACTTC. Its protein product is CASSLRGGGETQYF.

J is TRBJ2-6 and V is TRBV27; D is undetermined. V lost 10 bases and J 2 bases, leaving 6 bases between the germline ends. The CDR3 is made up of 12 amino acids. Germline V gene sequence: CDR1 MNHEY, CDR2 SMNVEV (reference sequence). The CDR3 loop is CATLTGANVLTF. CDR3 in DNA: TGTGCCACCCTTACTGGGGCCAACGTCCTGACTTTC.

This clone was observed a handful of times. Here the CDR3 DNA reads TGTGCCAGCAGCGACCGAAAAGGGGATCCCACAGATACGCAGTATTTT. It encodes CASSDRKGDPTDTQYF. The chain is built from TRBV21-1 and TRBJ2-3; the listed D gene, TRBD1, was not tested against the DNA. TRBV21-1 counts as a pseudogene. This CDR3 has 16 amino acids.